This TCR beta chain appears in the sequencing data of a study of cytomegalovirus exposure and HLA in healthy donors. A multiplex PCR was run with 60 Vbeta primers and 13 Jbeta primers. Clones were sequenced by immunoSEQ multiplex PCR, and TCRdb holds only the in-frame ones, with some missing. The data show about 270,000 clones, with under 80% seen just once and around 2% held by the top ten. A note on this clone: Its antigen is still unknown.

The germline gives CDR1 SGHNT, CDR2 YENEEA. CDR3 size: 17 residues. Trimming at V came to 5 bases and at J to 7 bases, leaving 12 bases not matched to a gene. Study-wide results and limits: Association of a missense DCLRE1C variant with TCR beta V- and J-gene trimming was reported in a later analysis.

The gene calls are TRBV11-3 and TRBJ2-2, with 11 bases that match TRBD1. This clonotype originated in a female donor in good health and CMV-seronegative. The specimen was PBMCs. CDR3 nucleotides: TGTGCCAGCAGCCTCCTACCGGGACAGGGGGAGATCGGGGAGCTGTTTTTT. This encodes CASSLLPGQGEIGELFF.